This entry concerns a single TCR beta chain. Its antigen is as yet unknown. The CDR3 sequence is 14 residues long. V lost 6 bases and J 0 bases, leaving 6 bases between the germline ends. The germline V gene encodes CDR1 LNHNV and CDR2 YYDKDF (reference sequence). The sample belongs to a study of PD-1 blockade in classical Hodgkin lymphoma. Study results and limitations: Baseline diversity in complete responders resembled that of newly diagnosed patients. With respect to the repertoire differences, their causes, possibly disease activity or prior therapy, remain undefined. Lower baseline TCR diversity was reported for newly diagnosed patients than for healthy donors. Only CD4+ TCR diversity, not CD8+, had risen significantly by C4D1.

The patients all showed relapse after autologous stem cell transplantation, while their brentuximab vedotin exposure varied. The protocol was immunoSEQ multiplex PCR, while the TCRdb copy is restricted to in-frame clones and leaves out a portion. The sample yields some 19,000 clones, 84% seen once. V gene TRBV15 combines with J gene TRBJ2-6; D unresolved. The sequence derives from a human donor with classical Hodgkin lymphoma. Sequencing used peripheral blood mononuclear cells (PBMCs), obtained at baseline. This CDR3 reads CATRGPSGANVLTF. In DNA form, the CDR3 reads TGTGCCACCAGAGGTCCCTCTGGGGCCAACGTCCTGACTTTC. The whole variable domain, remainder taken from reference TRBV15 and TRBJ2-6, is DAMVIQNPRYQVTQFGKPVTLSCSQTLNHNVMYWYQQKSSQAPKLLFHYYDKDFNNEADTPDNFQSRRPNTSFCFLDIRSPGLGDTAMYLCATRGPSGANVLTFGAGSRLTVL.